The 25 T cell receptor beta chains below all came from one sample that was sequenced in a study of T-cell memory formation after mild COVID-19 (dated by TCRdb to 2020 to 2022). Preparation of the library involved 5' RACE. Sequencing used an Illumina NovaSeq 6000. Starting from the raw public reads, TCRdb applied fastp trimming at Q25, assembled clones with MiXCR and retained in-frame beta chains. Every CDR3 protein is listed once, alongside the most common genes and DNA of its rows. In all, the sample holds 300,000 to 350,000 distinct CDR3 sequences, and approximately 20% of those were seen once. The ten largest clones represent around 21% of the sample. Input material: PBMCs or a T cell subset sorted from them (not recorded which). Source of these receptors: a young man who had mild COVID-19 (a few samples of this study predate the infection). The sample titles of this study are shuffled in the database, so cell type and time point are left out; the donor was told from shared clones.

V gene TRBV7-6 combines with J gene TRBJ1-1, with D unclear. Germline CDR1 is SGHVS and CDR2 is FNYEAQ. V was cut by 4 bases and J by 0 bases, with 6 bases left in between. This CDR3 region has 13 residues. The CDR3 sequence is CASSYRMNTEAFF. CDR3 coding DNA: TGTGCCAGCAGCTACCGGATGAACACTGAAGCTTTCTTT.

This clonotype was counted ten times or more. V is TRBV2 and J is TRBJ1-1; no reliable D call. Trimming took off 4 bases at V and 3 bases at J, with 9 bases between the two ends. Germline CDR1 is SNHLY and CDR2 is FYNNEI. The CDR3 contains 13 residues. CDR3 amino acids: CASSGVRDTEAFF. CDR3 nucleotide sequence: TGTGCCAGCAGTGGCGTAAGGGACACTGAAGCTTTCTTT.

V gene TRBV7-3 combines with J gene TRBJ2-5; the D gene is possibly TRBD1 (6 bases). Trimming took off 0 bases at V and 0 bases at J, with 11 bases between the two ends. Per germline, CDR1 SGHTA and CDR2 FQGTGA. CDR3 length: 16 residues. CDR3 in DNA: TGTGCCAGCAGCTTAACCGTCCGGGACAACCAAGAGACCCAGTACTTC. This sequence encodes CASSLTVRDNQETQYF.

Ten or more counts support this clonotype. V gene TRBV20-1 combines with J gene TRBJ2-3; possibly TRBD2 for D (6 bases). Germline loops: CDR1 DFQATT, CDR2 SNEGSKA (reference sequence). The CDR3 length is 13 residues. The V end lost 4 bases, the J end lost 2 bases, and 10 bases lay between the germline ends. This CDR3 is CSATSGPTDTQYF. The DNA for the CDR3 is TGCAGTGCTACCAGCGGGCCCACAGATACGCAGTATTTT.

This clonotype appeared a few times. CDR3 region: CASSLWQSYGYTF. In nucleotides, the CDR3 is TGTGCCAGCAGCTTATGGCAGAGCTATGGCTACACCTTC. The J gene is TRBJ1-2, the V gene TRBV7-9; D ambiguous. Germline V gene data show CDR1 as SEHNR and CDR2 as FQNEAQ (reference sequence). CDR3 length: 13 residues. The V and J ends lost 2 bases and 4 bases respectively, with 8 bases between them. Combining the CDR3 with reference TRBV7-9 and TRBJ1-2 gives the whole variable domain DTGVSQNPRHKITKRGQNVTFRCDPISEHNRLYWYRQTLGQGPEFLTYFQNEAQLEKSRLLSDRFSAERPKGSFSTLEIQRTEQGDSAMYLCASSLWQSYGYTFGSGTRLTVV.

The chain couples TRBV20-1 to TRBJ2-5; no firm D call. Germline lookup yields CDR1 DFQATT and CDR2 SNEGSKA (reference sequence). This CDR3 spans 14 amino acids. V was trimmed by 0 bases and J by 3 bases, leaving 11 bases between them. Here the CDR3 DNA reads TGCAGTGCTAGAGATTGGACCGAAGAAGAGACCCAGTACTTC. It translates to CSARDWTEEETQYF.

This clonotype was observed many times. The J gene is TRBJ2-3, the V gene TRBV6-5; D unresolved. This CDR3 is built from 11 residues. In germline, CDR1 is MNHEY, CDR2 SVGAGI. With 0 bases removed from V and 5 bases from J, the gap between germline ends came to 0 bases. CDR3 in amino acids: CASSYSDTQYF. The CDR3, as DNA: TGTGCCAGCAGTTACTCAGATACGCAGTATTTT.

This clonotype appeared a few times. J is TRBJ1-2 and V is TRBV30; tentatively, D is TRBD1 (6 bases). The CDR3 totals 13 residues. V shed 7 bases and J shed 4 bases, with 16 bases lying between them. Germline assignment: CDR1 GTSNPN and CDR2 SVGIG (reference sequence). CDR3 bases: TGTGCCTTAAAACAGGACAGAAGCTATGGCTACACCTTC. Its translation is CALKQDRSYGYTF.

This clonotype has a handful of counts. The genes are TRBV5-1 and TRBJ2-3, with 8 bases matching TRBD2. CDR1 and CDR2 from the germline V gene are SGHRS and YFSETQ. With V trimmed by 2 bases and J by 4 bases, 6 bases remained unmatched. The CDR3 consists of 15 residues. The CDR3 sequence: CASSFGTSDSDTQYF. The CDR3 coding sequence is TGCGCCAGCAGCTTCGGGACTAGTGATTCAGATACGCAGTATTTT.

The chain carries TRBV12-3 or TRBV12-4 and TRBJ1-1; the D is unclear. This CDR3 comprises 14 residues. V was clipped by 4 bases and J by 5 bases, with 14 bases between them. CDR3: CASSYTGRLTEAFF. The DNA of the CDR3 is TGTGCCAGCAGTTATACTGGGCGTTTGACTGAAGCTTTCTTT.

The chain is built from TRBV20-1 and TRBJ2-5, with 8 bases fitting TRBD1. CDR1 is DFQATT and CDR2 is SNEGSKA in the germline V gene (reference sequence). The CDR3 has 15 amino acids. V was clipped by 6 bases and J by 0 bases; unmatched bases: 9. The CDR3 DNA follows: TGCAGTGCCCGATACAGGGGGAGCTACCAAGAGACCCAGTACTTC. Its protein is CSARYRGSYQETQYF.

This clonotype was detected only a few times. This CDR3 is CASTVDHTGELFF. The CDR3 DNA follows: TGTGCCAGCACCGTCGACCACACCGGGGAGCTGTTTTTT. The rearrangement uses TRBV7-9 and TRBJ2-2, with D unresolved. The V end was cut by 7 bases, the J end by 3 bases, with 9 bases between. CDR1 and CDR2 (germline): SEHNR, FQNEAQ (reference sequence). The CDR3 runs to 13 residues.

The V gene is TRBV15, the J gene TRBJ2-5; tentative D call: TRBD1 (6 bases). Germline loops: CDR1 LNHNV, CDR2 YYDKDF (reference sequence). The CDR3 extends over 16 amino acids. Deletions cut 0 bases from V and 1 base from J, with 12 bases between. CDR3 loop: CATSRELRTVQETQYF. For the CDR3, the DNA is TGTGCCACCAGCAGAGAACTTCGGACAGTCCAAGAGACCCAGTACTTC.

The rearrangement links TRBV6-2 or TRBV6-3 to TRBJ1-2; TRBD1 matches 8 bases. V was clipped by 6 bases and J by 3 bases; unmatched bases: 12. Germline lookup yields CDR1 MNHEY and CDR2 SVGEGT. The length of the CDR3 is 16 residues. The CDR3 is CASRNSLDRGDYGYTF. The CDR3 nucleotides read TGTGCCAGCAGAAACAGCCTCGACAGGGGCGACTATGGCTACACCTTC.

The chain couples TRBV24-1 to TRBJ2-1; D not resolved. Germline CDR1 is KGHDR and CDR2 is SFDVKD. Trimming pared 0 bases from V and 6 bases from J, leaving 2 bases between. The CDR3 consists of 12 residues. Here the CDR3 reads CATSDLVNEQFF. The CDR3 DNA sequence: TGTGCCACCAGTGATTTGGTCAATGAGCAGTTCTTC.

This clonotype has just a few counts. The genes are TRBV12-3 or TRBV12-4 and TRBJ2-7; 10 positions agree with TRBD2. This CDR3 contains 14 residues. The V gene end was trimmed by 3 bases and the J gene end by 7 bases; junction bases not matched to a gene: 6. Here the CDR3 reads CASSFPASGGEQYF. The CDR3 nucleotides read TGTGCCAGCAGTTTTCCGGCTAGCGGGGGTGAGCAGTACTTC.

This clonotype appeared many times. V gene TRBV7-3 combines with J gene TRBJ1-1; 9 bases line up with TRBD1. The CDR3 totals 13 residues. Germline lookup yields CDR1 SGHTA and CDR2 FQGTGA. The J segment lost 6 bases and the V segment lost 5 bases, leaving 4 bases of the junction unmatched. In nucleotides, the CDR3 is TGTGCCAGCAGCCCGGGGACAGGGTCTGAAGCTTTCTTT. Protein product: CASSPGTGSEAFF. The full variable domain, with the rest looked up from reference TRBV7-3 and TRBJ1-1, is GAGVSQTPSNKVTEKGKYVELRCDPISGHTALYWYRQSLGQGPEFLIYFQGTGAADDSGLPNDRFFAVRPEGSVSTLKIQRTERGDSAVYLCASSPGTGSEAFFGQGTRLTVV.

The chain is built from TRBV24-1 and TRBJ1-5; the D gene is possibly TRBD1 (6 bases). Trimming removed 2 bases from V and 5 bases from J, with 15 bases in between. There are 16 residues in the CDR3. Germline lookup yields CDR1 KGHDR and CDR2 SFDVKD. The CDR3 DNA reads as TGTGCCACCAGTGATTCAGGCGCAGGGGATGATCAGCCCCAGCATTTT. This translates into CATSDSGAGDDQPQHF.

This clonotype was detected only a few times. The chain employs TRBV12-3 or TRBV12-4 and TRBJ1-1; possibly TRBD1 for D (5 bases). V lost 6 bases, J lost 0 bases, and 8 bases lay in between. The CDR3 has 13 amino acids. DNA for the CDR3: TGTGCCAGCAGGGAGGGGTTGAACACTGAAGCTTTCTTT. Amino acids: CASREGLNTEAFF.

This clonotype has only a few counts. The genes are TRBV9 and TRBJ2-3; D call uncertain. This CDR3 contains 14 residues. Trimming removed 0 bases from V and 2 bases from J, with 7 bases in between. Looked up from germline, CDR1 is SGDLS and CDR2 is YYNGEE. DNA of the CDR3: TGTGCCAGCAGCGTAGGGGGATACACAGATACGCAGTATTTT. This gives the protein CASSVGGYTDTQYF.

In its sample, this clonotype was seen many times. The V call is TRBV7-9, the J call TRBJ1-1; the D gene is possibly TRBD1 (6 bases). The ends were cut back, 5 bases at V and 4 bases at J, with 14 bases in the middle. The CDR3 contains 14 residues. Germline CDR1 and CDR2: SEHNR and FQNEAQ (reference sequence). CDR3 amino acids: CASSQQGGGTEAFF. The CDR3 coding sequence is TGTGCCAGCAGCCAACAGGGCGGTGGCACTGAAGCTTTCTTT.

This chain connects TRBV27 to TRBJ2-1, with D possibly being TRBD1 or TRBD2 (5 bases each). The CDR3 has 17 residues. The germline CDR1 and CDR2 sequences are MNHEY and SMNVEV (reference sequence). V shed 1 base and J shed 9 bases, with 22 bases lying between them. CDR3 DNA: TGTGCCAGCAGTTTATACTCCGCCGGGACGTATCCTGGTGAGCAGTTCTTC. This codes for CASSLYSAGTYPGEQFF.

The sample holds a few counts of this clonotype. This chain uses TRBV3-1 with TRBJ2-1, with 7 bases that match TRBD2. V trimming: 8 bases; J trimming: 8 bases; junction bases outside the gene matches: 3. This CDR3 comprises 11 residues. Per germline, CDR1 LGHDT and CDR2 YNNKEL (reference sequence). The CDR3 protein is CASRGVDEQFF. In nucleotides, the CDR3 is TGTGCCAGCCGGGGGGTAGATGAGCAGTTCTTC.

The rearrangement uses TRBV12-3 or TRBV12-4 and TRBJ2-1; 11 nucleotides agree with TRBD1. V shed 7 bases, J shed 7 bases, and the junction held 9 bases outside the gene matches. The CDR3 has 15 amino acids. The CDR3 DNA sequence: TGTGCCAGCATGGGGACCGGACAGGGGGCGAATGAGCAGTTCTTC. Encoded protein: CASMGTGQGANEQFF.

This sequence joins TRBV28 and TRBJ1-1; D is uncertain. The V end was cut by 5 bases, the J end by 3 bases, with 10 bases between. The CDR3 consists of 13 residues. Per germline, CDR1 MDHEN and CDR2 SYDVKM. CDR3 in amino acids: CASSAVVDTEAFF. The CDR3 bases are TGTGCCAGCAGTGCCGTAGTGGACACTGAAGCTTTCTTT.